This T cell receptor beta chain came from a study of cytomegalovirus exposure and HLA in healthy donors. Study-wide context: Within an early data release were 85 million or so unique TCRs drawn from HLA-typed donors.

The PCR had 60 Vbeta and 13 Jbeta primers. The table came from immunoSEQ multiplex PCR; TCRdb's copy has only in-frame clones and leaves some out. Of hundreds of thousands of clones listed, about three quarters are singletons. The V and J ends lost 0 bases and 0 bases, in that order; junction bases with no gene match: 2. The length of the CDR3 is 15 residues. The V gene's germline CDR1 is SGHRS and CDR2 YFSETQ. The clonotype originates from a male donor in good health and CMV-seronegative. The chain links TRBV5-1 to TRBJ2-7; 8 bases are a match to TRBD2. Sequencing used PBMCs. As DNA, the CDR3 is TGCGCCAGCAGCTTGGTCGGGACTAGCTCCTACGAGCAGTACTTC. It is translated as CASSLVGTSSYEQYF.